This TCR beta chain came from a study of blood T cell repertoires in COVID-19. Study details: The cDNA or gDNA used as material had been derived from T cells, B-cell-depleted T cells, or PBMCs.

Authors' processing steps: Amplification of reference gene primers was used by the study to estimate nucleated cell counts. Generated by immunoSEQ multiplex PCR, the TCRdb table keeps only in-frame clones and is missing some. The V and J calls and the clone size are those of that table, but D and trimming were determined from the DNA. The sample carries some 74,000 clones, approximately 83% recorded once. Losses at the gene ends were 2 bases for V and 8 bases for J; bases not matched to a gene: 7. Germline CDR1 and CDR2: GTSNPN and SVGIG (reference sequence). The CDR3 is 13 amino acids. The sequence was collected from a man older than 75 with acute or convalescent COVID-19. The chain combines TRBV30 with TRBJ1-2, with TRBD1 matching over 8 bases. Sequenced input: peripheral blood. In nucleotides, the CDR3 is TGTGCCTGGAGTCTTCAGGGGGCGGGGGGCTACACCTTC. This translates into CAWSLQGAGGYTF.